This T cell receptor beta chain was observed in a study of blood T cell dynamics during melanoma immunotherapy. Turning to the study itself: Standard first-line treatment here was pembrolizumab or nivolumab plus ipilimumab in metastatic melanoma.

This CDR3 has 14 residues. Per germline, CDR1 SGHTA and CDR2 FQGNSA. The ends lost 4 bases at V and 6 bases at J; junction bases unmatched: 5. Each bulk PBMC sample had roughly 400 ng DNA loaded. Profiling relied on immunoSEQ multiplex PCR, and the TCRdb table lists in-frame clones only, not all of them. The repertoire holds about 10,000 clones, with approximately 90% as singletons. The sample holds one count of this clone. No antigen is known for it. The sample's time point: pre-treatment baseline. At 12 weeks after first infusion, RECIST 1.1 defined response for most patients. Study-wide findings and caveats: Whether repertoire-driving clones were melanoma-specific could not be determined.

The sequencing used blood, collected from a patient treated with checkpoint blockade. The V call is TRBV7-2, the J call TRBJ1-5, with 8 bases fitting TRBD1. The TCR comes from a human donor with melanoma. CDR3: CASSSTGARQPQHF. The CDR3 DNA reads as TGTGCCAGCAGCTCGACAGGGGCCCGTCAGCCCCAGCATTTT.